One TCR beta chain is described in this entry. Per the germline V gene, CDR1 is GTSNPN and CDR2 is SVGIG (reference sequence). CDR3 size: 15 residues. Trimming removed 0 bases from V and 2 bases from J, with 13 bases in between. The data are from a study of T cells after yellow fever vaccination. UMIs were added to TCR cDNA along with a universal primer site when it was made by 5'RACE template switching. TCRdb re-analysed the 5' RACE reads in MiXCR, keeping a single row per CDR3 protein. The sample has 300,000 to 400,000 distinct CDR3 sequences; roughly 8.4% are singletons. The specimen was PBMCs, collected approximately 40 days after the first yellow fever vaccination. This chain uses TRBV30 with TRBJ1-1, with D unresolved. This sequence originates from a young man who received the YFV17D yellow fever vaccine. The CDR3 region has the DNA TGTGCCTGGAGTGTATCTGGACGGAGAAACACTGAAGCTTTCTTT. It is translated as CAWSVSGRRNTEAFF.